This record covers a single T cell receptor beta chain. The data are from a study of shared clonotypes between healthy human individuals. The assay was immunoSEQ multiplex PCR, and TCRdb's table has in-frame clones only and misses some. This table has about 480,000 clones, 75% to 80% appearing once. Material: PBMCs. This TCR derives from a woman between 40 and 55 years old in good health. Some clones in this sample may be carry-over from other donors' samples.

This CDR3 is CASSIGSYNEQFF. DNA for the CDR3: TGTGCCAGCAGCATAGGTTCCTACAATGAGCAGTTCTTC. V is TRBV25-1 and J is TRBJ2-1; D is ambiguous. Germline V gene data show CDR1 as MGHDK and CDR2 as SYGVNS. V was cut by 6 bases and J by 1 base, with 7 bases left in between. The CDR3 is made up of 13 amino acids.